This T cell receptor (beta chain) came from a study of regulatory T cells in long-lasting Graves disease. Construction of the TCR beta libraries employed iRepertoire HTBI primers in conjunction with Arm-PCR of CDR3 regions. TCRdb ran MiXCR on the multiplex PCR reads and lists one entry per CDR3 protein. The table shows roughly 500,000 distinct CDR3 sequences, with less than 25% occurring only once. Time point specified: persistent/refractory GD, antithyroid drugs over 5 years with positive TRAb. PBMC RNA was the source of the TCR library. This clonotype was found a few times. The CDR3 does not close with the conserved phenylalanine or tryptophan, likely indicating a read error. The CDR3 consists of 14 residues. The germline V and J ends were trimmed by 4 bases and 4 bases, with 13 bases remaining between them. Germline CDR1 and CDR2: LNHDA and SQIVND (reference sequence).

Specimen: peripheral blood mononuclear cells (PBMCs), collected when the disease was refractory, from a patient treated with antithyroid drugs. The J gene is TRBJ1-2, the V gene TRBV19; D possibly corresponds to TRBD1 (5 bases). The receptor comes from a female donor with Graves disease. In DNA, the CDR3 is TGTGCCAGTAGTAACCCCGGGACGAGCTATGGCTACACCCTC. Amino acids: CASSNPGTSYGYTL.